Below, 30 T cell receptor beta chains from the same sample are listed, as sequenced in a study of blood T cell repertoires in COVID-19. This table comes from immunoSEQ multiplex PCR, and its TCRdb copy is limited to in-frame clones, with some not included. The table includes around 430,000 clones, approximately 89% detected once. Material for sequencing was peripheral blood. These TCRs come from a woman in her fifties or sixties with COVID-19, enrolled during active disease.

The chain employs TRBV9 and TRBJ1-1; TRBD1 matches 8 bases. The ends lost 3 bases at V and 5 bases at J; junction bases unmatched: 6. The CDR3 loop spans 14 amino acids. CDR1 and CDR2 from the germline V gene are SGDLS and YYNGEE. The CDR3 is CASSAHRGGTEAFF. As DNA, the CDR3 is TGTGCCAGCAGCGCCCACAGGGGGGGGACTGAAGCTTTCTTT.

The chain uses TRBV7-2 and TRBJ2-7; 11 nucleotides agree with TRBD2. V shed 3 bases and J 6 bases; nucleotides not matched to a gene: 7. Germline V CDR1 and CDR2: SGHTA, FQGNSA. The CDR3 runs 15 residues. In DNA form, the CDR3 reads TGTGCCAGCAGCTTTAGCGGGGGGGCCCGGTTCGAGCAGTACTTC. It yields the protein CASSFSGGARFEQYF.

The table lists this clone with a count of one. The V call is TRBV3-1 (or the pseudogene TRBV3-2), the J call TRBJ2-7; D not certain. CDR3 length equals 13 residues. Germline V CDR1 and CDR2: LGHDT, YNNKEL (reference sequence). Trimming shortened V by 0 bases and J by 5 bases, and 8 bases separated the two germline ends. DNA of the CDR3: TGTGCCAGCAGCCAAGATAGAGCGAACGAGCAGTACTTC. Translation: CASSQDRANEQYF.

The chain carries TRBV5-1 and TRBJ1-5; 7 bases fit TRBD1. Germline V gene data show CDR1 as SGHRS and CDR2 as YFSETQ. CDR3 length: 13 residues. The V gene end was trimmed by 2 bases and the J gene end by 7 bases; junction bases not matched to a gene: 3. CDR3 sequence reads: CASSFAGGQPQHF. The CDR3 region has the DNA TGCGCCAGCAGCTTTGCAGGGGGGCAGCCCCAGCATTTT.

CDR3 sequence reads: CASSALLAGGNTQYF. In DNA, the CDR3 is TGTGCCAGCAGCGCGTTACTAGCGGGGGGAAATACGCAGTATTTT. This sequence joins TRBV9 and TRBJ2-3; the match to TRBD2 covers 12 bases. The V gene's germline CDR1 is SGDLS and CDR2 YYNGEE. The CDR3 totals 15 residues. V lost 3 bases, J lost 7 bases, and 6 bases stayed unmatched. Full variable domain (rest looked up from reference TRBV9 and TRBJ2-3): DSGVTQTPKHLITATGQRVTLRCSPRSGDLSVYWYQQSLDQGLQFLIQYYNGEERAKGNILERFSAQQFPDLHSELNLSSLELGDSALYFCASSALLAGGNTQYFGPGTRLTVL.

V is TRBV9 and J is TRBJ1-4; D unclear. From germline, CDR1 is SGDLS and CDR2 YYNGEE. This CDR3 is 13 amino acids long. Trimming took 2 bases from V and 5 from J, leaving 7 bases between them. The CDR3 spells CASSVNPNEKLFF. The CDR3, as DNA: TGTGCCAGCAGCGTTAATCCGAATGAAAAACTGTTTTTT.

The rearrangement links TRBV7-9 to TRBJ1-1, with a weak D call TRBD1 (6 bases). The CDR3 has 17 amino acids. Germline V CDR1 and CDR2: SEHNR, FQNEAQ (reference sequence). V shed 1 base and J shed 1 base, with 16 bases lying between them. Here the CDR3 DNA reads TGTGCCAGCAGCTTAGAAGGTGGCGGGGGCGGGAACACTGAAGCTTTCTTT. Its translation is CASSLEGGGGGNTEAFF.

The chain's CDR3 is CASSEGGITGLGQPQHF. As DNA, the CDR3 is TGTGCCAGCAGCGAGGGGGGGATAACAGGGCTCGGTCAGCCCCAGCATTTT. The chain employs TRBV9 and TRBJ1-5; TRBD1 might be the D (6 bases). V was trimmed by 3 bases and J by 6 bases, leaving 22 bases between them. Per germline, CDR1 SGDLS and CDR2 YYNGEE. This CDR3 has 17 residues.

This rearrangement joins TRBV5-1 to TRBJ1-1; possibly TRBD1 for D (5 bases). Looked up from germline, CDR1 is SGHRS and CDR2 is YFSETQ. Trimming pared 7 bases from V and 5 bases from J, leaving 15 bases between. The CDR3 length is 13 residues. This CDR3 reads CASAGPEGTEAFF. CDR3 nucleotide sequence: TGCGCCAGCGCGGGGCCCGAGGGAACTGAAGCTTTCTTT. Full variable domain (missing parts from reference TRBV5-1 and TRBJ1-1): KAGVTQTPRYLIKTRGQQVTLSCSPISGHRSVSWYQQTPGQGLQFLFEYFSETQRNKGNFPGRFSGRQFSNSRSEMNVSTLELGDSALYLCASAGPEGTEAFFGQGTRLTVV.

The chain carries TRBV4-2 and TRBJ1-5; the D gene is possibly TRBD1 (6 bases). The germline V and J ends were trimmed by 0 bases and 4 bases, with 13 bases remaining between them. From germline, CDR1 is LGHNA and CDR2 YNFKEQ. CDR3 length equals 16 residues. The CDR3: CASSQDPTGTNQPQHF. CDR3 DNA sequence: TGTGCCAGCAGCCAAGACCCCACAGGGACAAATCAGCCCCAGCATTTT.

The chain has TRBV21-1 and TRBJ2-3; TRBD2, the table's D call, was not compared with the DNA. TRBV21-1 is described as a pseudogene. CDR3 size: 15 residues. The CDR3 DNA follows: TGTGCCAGCAGCAAAGAGCAGCGGGCGGGGAATACGCAGTATTTT. It translates to CASSKEQRAGNTQYF.

The chain has TRBV6-5 and TRBJ1-5; D is ambiguous. V lost 5 bases, J lost 4 bases, and 12 bases lay in between. Germline assignment: CDR1 MNHEY and CDR2 SVGAGI. The CDR3 is 14 amino acids. CDR3: CASSPQTLNQPQHF. The CDR3 DNA reads TGTGCCAGCAGTCCCCAGACACTTAATCAGCCCCAGCATTTT.

The chain uses TRBV19 and TRBJ2-2; the D gene is possibly TRBD1 (6 bases). The germline V and J ends were trimmed by 6 bases and 1 base, with 12 bases remaining between them. Germline V gene sequence: CDR1 LNHDA, CDR2 SQIVND (reference sequence). The CDR3 consists of 15 residues. The CDR3 loop reads CASRRTGQNTGELFF. The CDR3 nucleotides are TGTGCCAGTAGACGTACAGGGCAGAACACCGGGGAGCTGTTTTTT.

This chain uses TRBV19 with TRBJ1-6; no definite D call. This CDR3 contains 15 residues. Trimming removed 1 base at V and 11 bases at J, with 15 bases between. Germline lookup yields CDR1 LNHDA and CDR2 SQIVND (reference sequence). The CDR3 reads CASSIGSEPGAPLHF. CDR3 DNA: TGTGCCAGTAGTATAGGTTCTGAGCCCGGAGCACCCCTCCACTTT.

The chain is built from TRBV7-9 and TRBJ2-7; D gene uncertain. The CDR3 totals 15 residues. The germline gives CDR1 SEHNR, CDR2 FQNEAQ (reference sequence). Trimming stripped 5 bases from V and 0 bases from J, with 14 bases between. The CDR3 protein is CASSPGQAPSYEQYF. In DNA, the CDR3 is TGTGCCAGCAGCCCCGGCCAGGCTCCCTCCTACGAGCAGTACTTC.

The chain couples TRBV2 to TRBJ1-4, with TRBD1 matching 8 bases. Germline CDR1 reads SNHLY; CDR2 reads FYNNEI. This CDR3 has 14 residues. V trimming: 8 bases; J trimming: 7 bases; junction bases outside the gene matches: 9. CDR3 region: CASGWGQEAEKLFF. The CDR3 DNA is TGTGCCAGCGGGTGGGGACAGGAGGCTGAAAAACTGTTTTTT. Combining the CDR3 with reference TRBV2 and TRBJ1-4 gives the whole variable domain EPEVTQTPSHQVTQMGQEVILRCVPISNHLYFYWYRQILGQKVEFLVSFYNNEISEKSEIFDDQFSVERPDGSNFTLKIRSTKLEDSAMYFCASGWGQEAEKLFFGSGTQLSVL.

Worth noting for this clone: The same CDR3 is also encoded by other DNA sequences in this sample. The chain couples TRBV12-3 or TRBV12-4 to TRBJ2-2; D is possibly TRBD2 (6 bases). V dropped 1 base and J dropped 6 bases, with 6 bases sitting between them. This CDR3 comprises 13 residues. CDR3 in amino acids: CASSLGGAGELFF. The DNA for the CDR3 is TGTGCCAGCAGTTTAGGGGGGGCCGGGGAGCTGTTTTTT.

This clone was counted only a few times. The chain employs TRBV7-9 and TRBJ1-6, with D hard to call. V lost 3 bases and J lost 7, with 10 bases in between. The V gene's germline CDR1 is SEHNR and CDR2 FQNEAQ (reference sequence). This CDR3 region has 14 residues. CDR3 sequence reads: CASSFTSPNSPLHF. The CDR3 bases are TGTGCCAGCAGCTTCACATCCCCGAATTCACCCCTCCACTTT.

The chain links TRBV5-1 to TRBJ2-5; 8 bases are a match to TRBD1. CDR1 and CDR2 (germline): SGHRS, YFSETQ. Germline trimming cut 5 bases from V and 1 base from J; bases unmatched to any gene: 4. The CDR3 contains 14 residues. In nucleotides, the CDR3 is TGCGCCAGCAGTCGGGACAGGATCCAAGAGACCCAGTACTTC. The encoded protein is CASSRDRIQETQYF.

This clone was recorded only once. The chain has TRBV21-1 and TRBJ2-7; the tabulated D call, TRBD1, remains unverified against the DNA. TRBV21-1 is a pseudogene locus. The CDR3 sequence is 13 residues long. The CDR3, as DNA: TGTGCCAGCAGCTCGTCTGCACAGTTCGAGCAGTACTTC. Its protein is CASSSSAQFEQYF.

The chain recombines TRBV3-1 (or the pseudogene TRBV3-2) with TRBJ1-2; possibly TRBD1 for D (5 bases). Germline assignment: CDR1 LGHDT and CDR2 YNNKEL (reference sequence). This CDR3 contains 13 residues. Trimming removed 8 bases at V and 1 base at J, with 11 bases between. CDR3: CASLGAFNYGYTF. CDR3 nucleotides: TGTGCCAGCTTAGGGGCCTTTAACTATGGCTACACCTTC.

The CDR3 sequence: CASSFSTSGGPFGANVLTF. CDR3 nucleotides: TGTGCCAGCAGTTTCTCCACTAGCGGGGGCCCTTTCGGGGCCAACGTCCTGACTTTC. V gene TRBV28 combines with J gene TRBJ2-6; 11 bases match TRBD2. Per the germline V gene, CDR1 is MDHEN and CDR2 is SYDVKM. The junction had 11 bases not matched to a gene; V was cut back by 3 bases and J by 4 bases. This CDR3 is built from 19 residues.

This rearrangement joins TRBV27 to TRBJ1-6; D not resolved. Germline V gene lookup returns CDR1 MNHEY and CDR2 SMNVEV (reference sequence). The germline V and J ends were trimmed by 2 bases and 11 bases, with 7 bases remaining between them. This CDR3 comprises 12 residues. CDR3 in amino acids: CASSLLGAPLHF. CDR3 DNA: TGTGCCAGCAGTTTACTCGGGGCACCCCTCCACTTT.

The chain links TRBV6-5 to TRBJ1-6; no firm D call. The V end lost 9 bases, the J end lost 4 bases, and 7 bases lay between the germline ends. CDR1 MNHEY and CDR2 SVGAGI come from the germline V gene. CDR3 length: 12 residues. CDR3 residues: CASSGYNSPLHF. CDR3 DNA: TGTGCCAGTTCAGGTTATAATTCACCCCTCCACTTT.

The chain has TRBV5-1 and TRBJ1-1; weak D call: TRBD1 (5 bases). Germline values: CDR1 SGHRS, CDR2 YFSETQ. V shed 2 bases and J shed 1 base, with 18 bases lying between them. The CDR3 spans 17 residues. Here the CDR3 DNA reads TGCGCCAGCAGCTTTGGACACTCGACTCGACAGAACACTGAAGCTTTCTTT. Amino acid sequence: CASSFGHSTRQNTEAFF.

The chain carries TRBV6-5 and TRBJ1-4, with 9 bases matching TRBD1. Germline V CDR1 and CDR2: MNHEY, SVGAGI. The CDR3 is made up of 13 amino acids. V trimming: 6 bases; J trimming: 13 bases; junction bases outside the gene matches: 9. DNA of the CDR3: TGTGCCAGCAGATCCGGGACAGGGTCGAGACTGTTTTTT. This codes for CASRSGTGSRLFF.

The chain has TRBV4-1 and TRBJ2-7; 8 bases are shared with TRBD2. The CDR3 extends over 17 amino acids. Germline trimming cut 0 bases from V and 7 bases from J; bases unmatched to any gene: 14. Germline V gene lookup returns CDR1 MGHRA and CDR2 YSYEKL. DNA for the CDR3: TGCGCCAGCAGCCAAGATACGGCTAGCGGGCCGTGGGGAGAGCAGTACTTC. Its translation is CASSQDTASGPWGEQYF.

The rearrangement links TRBV28 to TRBJ1-2; possibly TRBD1 for D (5 bases). Between the trimmed V and J ends, which lost 6 bases and 4 bases, there was a span of 9 bases. Germline loops: CDR1 MDHEN, CDR2 SYDVKM. This CDR3 spans 12 amino acids. This chain's CDR3 is CASRNRGYGYTF. In DNA, the CDR3 is TGTGCCAGCAGGAATAGGGGCTATGGCTACACCTTC.

The rearrangement uses TRBV10-3 and TRBJ1-1; TRBD1 aligns across 12 bases. CDR3 size: 17 residues. V lost 3 bases, J lost 4 bases, and 9 bases stayed unmatched. Germline V lookup: CDR1 ENHRY, CDR2 SYGVKD. CDR3 bases: TGTGCCATCAGTGATTCCTCCGGGACAGGGGGCCGCACTGAAGCTTTCTTT. It translates to CAISDSSGTGGRTEAFF.

The chain joins TRBV27 to TRBJ2-2; TRBD1 matches 7 bases. The V gene end was trimmed by 5 bases and the J gene end by 7 bases; junction bases not matched to a gene: 10. CDR3 length: 15 residues. Germline-derived CDR1 and CDR2 are MNHEY and SMNVEV (reference sequence). CDR3 DNA sequence: TGTGCCAGCAGTAGGCTTCGGGACAGCCGCGGGGAGCTGTTTTTT. It specifies CASSRLRDSRGELFF.